Following are 11 T cell receptor beta chains from one sample sequenced in a study of blood T cell repertoires in COVID-19. Sequencing was performed with immunoSEQ multiplex PCR; in TCRdb, only in-frame clones are kept and a portion is missing. The sample lists hundreds of thousands of clones, roughly 90% occurring once. The sequenced sample was PBMCs or T cells enriched from blood (not recorded which). These receptors originate from a man aged 55 to 70 who had recovered from COVID-19.

The gene calls are TRBV6-2 or TRBV6-3 and TRBJ1-1; D gene unclear. V shed 6 bases and J shed 3 bases, with 8 bases lying between them. Germline CDR1 and CDR2: MNHEY and SVGEGT. This CDR3 region has 12 residues. The DNA of the CDR3 is TGTGCCAGCAGCCGCGTTTACACTGAAGCTTTCTTT. Protein sequence: CASSRVYTEAFF.

This rearrangement joins TRBV5-4 to TRBJ2-1; 8 nucleotides line up with TRBD2. Losses at the gene ends were 4 bases for V and 4 bases for J; bases not matched to a gene: 10. The CDR3 is 16 residues long. CDR1 and CDR2 from the germline V gene are SGHNT and YYREEE (reference sequence). CDR3 residues: CASSPSGTRDYNEQFF. The CDR3 DNA follows: TGTGCCAGCAGCCCCTCCGGGACTAGGGATTACAATGAGCAGTTCTTC.

This chain uses TRBV6-5 with TRBJ2-7, with D possibly TRBD1 on 5 matching bases. Trimming shortened V by 3 bases and J by 2 bases, and 11 bases separated the two germline ends. From germline, CDR1 is MNHEY and CDR2 SVGAGI. The CDR3 has 14 amino acids. This CDR3 reads CASSYGAGTYEQYF. CDR3 bases: TGTGCCAGCAGTTATGGGGCTGGTACCTACGAGCAGTACTTC.

The gene calls are TRBV11-3 and TRBJ2-2, with D possibly being TRBD1 (6 bases). This CDR3 spans 15 amino acids. Germline CDR1 SGHNT, CDR2 YENEEA. V lost 5 bases and J lost 0, with 10 bases in between. The CDR3 loop reads CASSQGQPNTGELFF. As DNA, the CDR3 is TGTGCCAGCAGCCAGGGACAACCGAACACCGGGGAGCTGTTTTTT.

The CDR3 is CAWEETAYSPLHF. The DNA for the CDR3 is TGTGCCTGGGAAGAGACAGCGTATTCACCCCTCCACTTT. The chain couples TRBV30 to TRBJ1-6, with D tentatively TRBD1 (5 bases). Trimming cost V 5 bases and J 8 bases, with 13 bases left between them. Germline CDR1 and CDR2: GTSNPN and SVGIG (reference sequence). The CDR3 covers 13 residues.

The chain joins TRBV5-6 to TRBJ2-2, with a possible D match to TRBD1 (6 bases). CDR3 length: 17 residues. CDR1 and CDR2 from the germline V gene are SGHDT and YYEEEE. V was trimmed by 1 base and J by 7 bases, leaving 20 bases between them. As DNA, the CDR3 is TGTGCCAGCAGCTTGTTAGGCGGGCAGGGGCGTTTCGGGGAGCTGTTTTTT. Encoded protein: CASSLLGGQGRFGELFF.

The J gene is TRBJ1-4, the V gene TRBV27, with 8 bases fitting TRBD1. Germline-derived CDR1 and CDR2 are MNHEY and SMNVEV (reference sequence). Trimming at V came to 6 bases and at J to 7 bases, leaving 10 bases not matched to a gene. The CDR3 runs 15 residues. The DNA of the CDR3 is TGTGCCAGCAGCGACCGCCGGACAGGGATTGAAAAACTGTTTTTT. As protein: CASSDRRTGIEKLFF.

This clone was counted between two and nine times. V gene TRBV5-4 combines with J gene TRBJ2-7, with 8 positions matching TRBD2. The CDR3 is made up of 15 amino acids. Germline V gives CDR1 SGHNT, CDR2 YYREEE (reference sequence). J lost 3 bases, V lost 4 bases, and 9 bases had no gene match. The CDR3 is CASSVGAGEYYEQYF. CDR3 DNA sequence: TGTGCCAGCAGCGTTGGAGCGGGGGAATACTACGAGCAGTACTTC.

This clone was seen only once. The chain couples TRBV30 to TRBJ1-1; 8 bases map to TRBD1. Trimming at V came to 4 bases and at J to 7 bases, leaving 5 bases not matched to a gene. The CDR3 extends over 12 amino acids. Germline V gene lookup returns CDR1 GTSNPN and CDR2 SVGIG (reference sequence). The DNA for the CDR3 is TGTGCCTGGACAGGGGGCAGGGGTGAAGCTTTCTTT. Protein: CAWTGGRGEAFF.

Note on this clone: The CDR3 carries no conserved terminal phenylalanine or tryptophan, so it likely arises from a read error. No DNA is shown, since the ends of the CDR3 on it are uncertain; the CDR3 is the one TCRdb lists. The chain combines TRBV6-5 with TRBJ1-5. The CDR3 has 11 residues if both end residues are counted. Germline V gene sequence: CDR1 MNHEY, CDR2 SVGAGI. The CDR3 region is CASSSRDGRKG.

The table lists this clone with a count of one. The chain couples TRBV14 to TRBJ1-2, with TRBD1 as a possible D gene (6 bases). V was trimmed by 4 bases and J by 4 bases, leaving 10 bases between them. The length of the CDR3 is 13 residues. Germline assignment: CDR1 SGHDN and CDR2 FVKESK. In nucleotides, the CDR3 is TGTGCCAGCAGCCCAGGGGTGAGCTATGGCTACACCTTC. Translating it yields CASSPGVSYGYTF.